This paragraph reports one T cell receptor (beta chain). The antigen it binds to is not known. Base-call qualities are not available, and no considerably larger clone is one nucleotide away. The sample originates from a study of OX40 agonist ivuxolimab in advanced cancers. As for the study more broadly: Ivuxolimab was an agonistic, fully human IgG2 monoclonal antibody directed against OX40 (CD134), a costimulatory receptor. Intravenous ivuxolimab was administered to patients every 2 weeks at six dose levels: 0.01, 0.1, 0.3, 1.5, 3 and 10 mg/kg. Among the roughly 52 dose-escalation patients, approximately 20 had hepatocellular carcinoma, about 15 melanoma, 9 renal cell carcinoma and 9 head and neck cancer. In the dose-escalation cohort, 75% to 90% of patients were male, and the mean age was approximately 60 years with a range of roughly 23 to 90. Prior anti-PD-1, anti-PD-L1 or anti-CTLA-4 therapy was permitted, and approximately 40% of dose-escalation patients had received checkpoint inhibitors. Partial responses occurred in three dose-escalation patients: two with cutaneous melanoma and one with hepatocellular carcinoma. The point of sequencing TCRbeta in the periphery was to test whether ivuxolimab changed TCR sequence diversity and drove clonal T-cell expansion. The paper reports the monotherapy dose-escalation portion (N ≈ 50 patients) of the phase I ivuxolimab trial.

Between the V and J ends, shortened by 5 bases and 1 base respectively, the junction contains 11 bases. CDR1 and CDR2 are read off the germline V gene as MDHEN and SYDVKM. There are 14 amino acids in the CDR3, from cysteine to phenylalanine inclusive. Only CDR3 DNA remains: 42 bases, in frame from the first base. Study-level results and caveats: Low levels of normalized T-cell clonal expansion were also seen in some patients who did not respond. After ivuxolimab, CD8+ T cells had more expanded clones than CD4+ T cells on average. At doses of 0.1 to 3.0 mg/kg, clonal expansion of both CD4+ and CD8+ T cells in blood was seen between baseline and week 6. Partial responders in the 0.1-3.0 mg/kg groups had among the lowest normalized peripheral clonal expansion, especially among CD8+ T cells. Antigen specificity was not determined for the clonally expanded peripheral T cells.

The trial excluded patients who had a history of autoimmune disease or who were on systemic immunosuppression. Peripheral blood for TCR sequencing was collected from all dose cohorts at baseline, on cycle 4 day 1, and on cycle 7 day 1. Samples came from an open-label, multicenter, first-in-human phase I dose-escalation trial of ivuxolimab. Adults with locally advanced or metastatic melanoma, renal cell, hepatocellular, or head and neck squamous cell carcinoma were enrolled in the trial. Before TCR sequencing, CD4+ and CD8+ T cells were separately sorted from peripheral blood. Genomic DNA was isolated from the sorted cells so that the TCRbeta CDR3 region could be sequenced. The immunoSEQ Assay was used for sequencing of TCRbeta CDR3 regions. Sourced from immuneACCESS, this table was stored by TCRdb with only in-frame sequences that have V and J called. A share of the clones is absent; for the studies checked, an unresolved V gene accounts for under half, and the remainder has no known explanation. Across this sample there are approximately 120,000 clones, with 85% to 95% seen only once. Under 0.85% of the sample belongs to the ten largest clones.

The rearranged segments are TRBV28 and TRBJ1-2; D gene: possibly TRBD1, on 6 matching bases. The TCR originated in an adult with an advanced solid tumor such as melanoma, head and neck, liver or kidney cancer. The sample here was CD4+ or CD8+ T cells sorted from blood, taken in a trial of the OX40 agonist ivuxolimab. For the CDR3, the sequence is CASSLGQLNYGYTF. The DNA sequence reads TGTGCCAGCAGTCTTGGACAGCTTAACTATGGCTACACCTTC.